The 5 T cell receptor beta chains listed next were all sequenced from one sample in a study of blood T cell repertoires in COVID-19. Clones were sequenced by immunoSEQ multiplex PCR, and TCRdb holds only the in-frame ones, with some missing. The table includes some 250,000 clones, over 65% detected once. Sequencing was done on a sample of peripheral blood. The receptors derive from a woman older than 75 with acute or convalescent COVID-19.

V is TRBV6-5 and J is TRBJ2-3; 7 bases are a match to TRBD1. With 2 bases clipped from V and 6 bases from J, the junction kept 8 bases outside the gene matches. This CDR3 is built from 15 residues. Germline loops: CDR1 MNHEY, CDR2 SVGAGI. The CDR3 DNA reads as TGTGCCAGCAGTTACGCGACAGGGCTCAAGGATACGCAGTATTTT. It yields the protein CASSYATGLKDTQYF.

This chain connects TRBV7-6 to TRBJ2-7, with D maybe TRBD2 (6 bases). Trimming stripped 1 base from V and 5 bases from J, with 15 bases between. Germline loops: CDR1 SGHVS, CDR2 FNYEAQ. This CDR3 comprises 15 residues. The DNA for the CDR3 is TGTGCCAGCAGCTTAGGGGGAGGCGGTTACCACGAGCAGTACTTC. Encoded protein: CASSLGGGGYHEQYF.

V is TRBV6-5 and J is TRBJ2-7; 13 positions agree with TRBD2. The CDR3 runs 15 residues. The ends lost 6 bases at V and 0 bases at J; junction bases unmatched: 2. CDR1 and CDR2 (germline): MNHEY, SVGAGI. The DNA for the CDR3 is TGTGCCAGCAGGTGGACTAGCGGGAGCTCCTACGAGCAGTACTTC. This gives the protein CASRWTSGSSYEQYF.

The rearrangement joins TRBV5-1 to TRBJ1-4, with 10 bases that match TRBD1. The CDR3 totals 16 residues. Germline V gene data show CDR1 as SGHRS and CDR2 as YFSETQ. The trim removed 4 bases at V and 1 base at J, leaving 4 bases unmatched. The CDR3 sequence: CASSPGTGVTNEKLFF. Written as DNA, the CDR3 is TGCGCCAGCAGCCCGGGGACAGGGGTAACTAATGAAAAACTGTTTTTT. Looking up the rest from reference TRBV5-1 and TRBJ1-4 gives the full variable domain: KAGVTQTPRYLIKTRGQQVTLSCSPISGHRSVSWYQQTPGQGLQFLFEYFSETQRNKGNFPGRFSGRQFSNSRSEMNVSTLELGDSALYLCASSPGTGVTNEKLFFGSGTQLSVL.

V is TRBV18 and J is TRBJ2-5; TRBD2 matches at 9 bases. CDR3 length: 16 amino acids. Germline loops: CDR1 KGHSH, CDR2 LQKENI. V trimming: 6 bases; J trimming: 2 bases; junction bases outside the gene matches: 10. DNA of the CDR3: TGTGCCAGCTCTCAAAGACTAGCGGATAAACAAGAGACCCAGTACTTC. Amino acids: CASSQRLADKQETQYF.